This passage covers 23 T cell receptor beta chains from one sample sequenced in a study of Ad26.COV2.S vaccination and SARS-CoV-2 variants. Generated by immunoSEQ multiplex PCR, the TCRdb table keeps only in-frame clones and is missing some. The sample has some 350,000 clones, around 90% seen once. Source: peripheral blood, taken after recovery from COVID-19. Receptors originate from a human donor who had recovered from COVID-19.

This rearrangement joins TRBV7-9 to TRBJ1-5; TRBD1 might be the D (5 bases). Germline V gene sequence: CDR1 SEHNR, CDR2 FQNEAQ (reference sequence). The CDR3 extends over 16 amino acids. V lost 5 bases and J lost 4, with 18 bases in between. The CDR3 DNA is TGTGCCAGCAGCGACGCGTACAGACAGCCAAATCAGCCCCAGCATTTT. It specifies CASSDAYRQPNQPQHF.

V is TRBV6-5 and J is TRBJ2-3; D is undetermined. The CDR3 sequence is 14 residues long. Germline CDR1 and CDR2: MNHEY and SVGAGI. With 5 bases removed from V and 3 bases from J, the gap between germline ends came to 12 bases. Here the CDR3 reads CASSRTAPTDTQYF. As DNA, the CDR3 is TGTGCCAGCAGTCGGACGGCCCCGACAGATACGCAGTATTTT.

The rearrangement links TRBV12-5 to TRBJ1-2; maybe TRBD1 (5 bases). Germline V lookup: CDR1 LGHNT, CDR2 FRNRAP. The CDR3 spans 17 residues. V gave up 3 bases and J gave up 0 bases, with 17 bases separating them. This chain's CDR3 is CASGLVVGGGPNYGYTF. The CDR3 DNA sequence: TGTGCTAGTGGTTTAGTAGTGGGGGGAGGACCTAACTATGGCTACACCTTC.

The rearrangement links TRBV9 to TRBJ1-1, with TRBD1 as a possible D gene (5 bases). CDR1 SGDLS and CDR2 YYNGEE come from the germline V gene. The CDR3 has 17 amino acids. V lost 0 bases to trimming and J lost 3 bases, with 18 bases between them. Written as DNA, the CDR3 is TGTGCCAGCAGCGTAGAACCAACCCGGCGGGGGGACACTGAAGCTTTCTTT. It encodes CASSVEPTRRGDTEAFF.

The rearrangement uses TRBV20-1 and TRBJ2-2; D uncertain. The CDR3 covers 14 residues. With 3 bases removed from V and 0 bases from J, the gap between germline ends came to 8 bases. The V gene's germline CDR1 is DFQATT and CDR2 SNEGSKA (reference sequence). CDR3 amino acids: CSASRTTNTGELFF. The DNA of the CDR3 is TGCAGTGCTAGTCGTACCACGAACACCGGGGAGCTGTTTTTT.

Points on this clone: The same CDR3 arises from other DNA sequences in this sample as well. This chain's CDR3 is CASSLDRNTEAFF. The CDR3 region has the DNA TGTGCCAGCAGCTTGGACAGAAACACTGAAGCTTTCTTT. The V and J genes are TRBV11-2 and TRBJ1-1, with D possibly matching TRBD1 (6 bases). Trimming removed 3 bases from V and 2 bases from J, with 7 bases in between. The CDR3 sequence is 13 residues long. CDR1 is SGHAT, CDR2 FQNNGV, per germline. The whole variable domain, remainder taken from reference TRBV11-2 and TRBJ1-1, is EAGVAQSPRYKIIEKRQSVAFWCNPISGHATLYWYQQILGQGPKLLIQFQNNGVVDDSQLPKDRFSAERLKGVDSTLKIQPAKLEDSAVYLCASSLDRNTEAFFGQGTRLTVV.

The chain is built from TRBV6-5 and TRBJ1-6, with 9 bases lining up with TRBD1. The CDR3 has 15 residues. V was pared by 0 bases and J by 9 bases, with 3 bases of the junction left unmatched. Germline CDR1 and CDR2: MNHEY and SVGAGI. For the CDR3, the DNA is TGTGCCAGCAGTTACTCCGGGACAGGGCGTTCACCCCTCCACTTT. Translating gives CASSYSGTGRSPLHF.

The J gene is TRBJ2-2, the V gene TRBV9; maybe TRBD1 (6 bases). This CDR3 is built from 17 residues. Between the trimmed V and J ends, which lost 0 bases and 7 bases, there was a span of 19 bases. Per germline, CDR1 SGDLS and CDR2 YYNGEE. CDR3 sequence: CASSVEGWGPSNGELFF. CDR3 nucleotide sequence: TGTGCCAGCAGCGTAGAGGGCTGGGGGCCCAGTAACGGGGAGCTGTTTTTT.

The chain carries TRBV3-1 (or the pseudogene TRBV3-2) and TRBJ2-6; possibly TRBD1 for D (6 bases). The V gene's germline CDR1 is LGHDT and CDR2 YNNKEL (reference sequence). V was clipped by 6 bases and J by 1 base, with 10 bases between them. This CDR3 spans 15 amino acids. The CDR3 sequence: CASSLDSSGANVLTF. CDR3 in DNA: TGTGCCAGCAGTTTGGACAGTTCTGGGGCCAACGTCCTGACTTTC.

The CDR3 DNA follows: TGTGCCAGTAGAATCGACAGTCCTGGAAACACCATATATTTT. As protein: CASRIDSPGNTIYF. The chain has TRBV19 and TRBJ1-3; tentatively, D is TRBD1 (5 bases). Germline V CDR1 and CDR2: LNHDA, SQIVND (reference sequence). The CDR3 spans 14 residues. Trimming removed 6 bases at V and 2 bases at J, with 11 bases between.

The CDR3 reads CASRGLVGQGNNEQYF. CDR3 sequence (DNA): TGTGCCAGCAGGGGTCTGGTGGGACAGGGGAACAACGAGCAGTACTTC. The chain uses TRBV25-1 and TRBJ2-7; 10 bases are a match to TRBD1. Germline values: CDR1 MGHDK, CDR2 SYGVNS. V lost 6 bases, J lost 5 bases, and 13 bases stayed unmatched. CDR3 length: 16 residues.

The rearrangement uses TRBV6-5 and TRBJ2-3, with TRBD2 matching 9 bases. Trimming took 8 bases from V and 6 from J; bases not matched to a gene: 9. Germline assignment: CDR1 MNHEY and CDR2 SVGAGI. The CDR3 contains 14 residues. The CDR3 here is CASRTRGGRDTQYF. The DNA of the CDR3 is TGTGCCAGCCGCACGCGGGGGGGCAGGGATACGCAGTATTTT.

The chain is built from TRBV5-1 and TRBJ1-4; no definite D call. Trimming took off 2 bases at V and 5 bases at J, with 13 bases between the two ends. The germline gives CDR1 SGHRS, CDR2 YFSETQ. The CDR3 runs to 15 residues. Here the CDR3 reads CASSFAGNMNEKLFF. CDR3 bases: TGCGCCAGCAGCTTTGCGGGCAATATGAATGAAAAACTGTTTTTT.

This chain uses TRBV20-1 with TRBJ2-1, with TRBD1 identical over 7 bases. J gave up 2 bases and V 3 bases, and 1 base lay outside the gene matches. The length of the CDR3 is 13 residues. In germline, CDR1 is DFQATT, CDR2 SNEGSKA (reference sequence). The DNA for the CDR3 is TGCAGTGCTAGTAGGGGGCCCTACAATGAGCAGTTCTTC. Translating it yields CSASRGPYNEQFF.

The chain recombines TRBV27 with TRBJ1-2; 10 positions match TRBD1. In germline, CDR1 is MNHEY, CDR2 SMNVEV (reference sequence). This CDR3 comprises 18 residues. The J segment lost 2 bases and the V segment lost 10 bases, leaving 19 bases of the junction unmatched. In DNA, the CDR3 is TGTGCCACCCGCTTCATTGCGACTCCGGGACAGGGGAACTATGGCTACACCTTC. This translates into CATRFIATPGQGNYGYTF.

For the CDR3, the DNA is TGTGCCAGCAGCCCGGGACAGGTCAACACTGAAGCTTTCTTT. It yields the protein CASSPGQVNTEAFF. This chain connects TRBV7-2 to TRBJ1-1; 8 bases match TRBD1. V shed 5 bases and J 2 bases; nucleotides not matched to a gene: 4. The CDR3 length is 14 residues. Germline CDR1 and CDR2: SGHTA and FQGNSA.

This chain joins TRBV9 and TRBJ2-7; D call uncertain. The CDR3 totals 13 residues. V gave up 0 bases and J gave up 4 bases, with 8 bases separating them. CDR1 and CDR2 from the germline V gene are SGDLS and YYNGEE. The CDR3 is CASSVAYGYEQYF. The CDR3 DNA reads as TGTGCCAGCAGCGTAGCGTACGGGTACGAGCAGTACTTC.

The V call is TRBV6-5, the J call TRBJ2-4, with 8 nucleotides matching TRBD1. The germline V gene encodes CDR1 MNHEY and CDR2 SVGAGI. V dropped 2 bases and J dropped 5; count of bases not matched to a gene: 2. The CDR3 sequence is 14 residues long. Here the CDR3 reads CASSYAQGENIQYF. The CDR3 nucleotides read TGTGCCAGCAGTTACGCACAGGGGGAAAACATTCAGTACTTC.

The rearrangement joins TRBV20-1 to TRBJ2-7, with 9 positions matching TRBD2. Trimming removed 3 bases from V and 3 bases from J; junction bases left unmatched: 9. CDR3 length: 15 amino acids. Looked up from germline, CDR1 is DFQATT and CDR2 is SNEGSKA (reference sequence). The CDR3 DNA is TGCAGTGCTAGTTTGACCGAGCGGGGGGTCTACGAGCAGTACTTC. It is translated as CSASLTERGVYEQYF.

V is TRBV4-3 and J is TRBJ2-1; the match to TRBD2 covers 10 bases. The germline V gene encodes CDR1 LGHNA and CDR2 YSLEER. CDR3 length: 17 amino acids. V lost 0 bases, J lost 8 bases, and 10 bases stayed unmatched. The CDR3 is CASSQESLGTSADEQFF. The CDR3 DNA reads TGCGCCAGCAGCCAAGAGTCGCTGGGGACTAGCGCCGATGAGCAGTTCTTC.

V gene TRBV9 combines with J gene TRBJ2-2; no clear D gene. V lost 6 bases to trimming and J lost 2 bases, with 8 bases between them. This CDR3 is 13 amino acids long. The germline V gene encodes CDR1 SGDLS and CDR2 YYNGEE. CDR3: CASTRQNTGELFF. The CDR3 bases are TGTGCCAGCACGCGGCAAAACACCGGGGAGCTGTTTTTT.

This clone was seen only once. The chain is built from TRBV5-5 and TRBJ2-7; D gene unclear. CDR1 and CDR2 from the germline V gene are SGHKS and YYEKEE (reference sequence). This CDR3 is built from 12 residues. Trimming cost V 1 base and J 6 bases, with 8 bases left between them. CDR3 loop: CASSLLGSEQYF. Here the CDR3 DNA reads TGTGCCAGCAGCTTGCTGGGATCCGAGCAGTACTTC.

V and J are TRBV6-5 and TRBJ1-1; D ambiguous. CDR1 is MNHEY and CDR2 is SVGAGI in the germline V gene. This CDR3 contains 13 residues. The V end lost 0 bases, the J end lost 8 bases, and 10 bases lay between the germline ends. For the CDR3, the DNA is TGTGCCAGCAGTTACTCGTCCCGAAGAGAAGCTTTCTTT. This translates into CASSYSSRREAFF.